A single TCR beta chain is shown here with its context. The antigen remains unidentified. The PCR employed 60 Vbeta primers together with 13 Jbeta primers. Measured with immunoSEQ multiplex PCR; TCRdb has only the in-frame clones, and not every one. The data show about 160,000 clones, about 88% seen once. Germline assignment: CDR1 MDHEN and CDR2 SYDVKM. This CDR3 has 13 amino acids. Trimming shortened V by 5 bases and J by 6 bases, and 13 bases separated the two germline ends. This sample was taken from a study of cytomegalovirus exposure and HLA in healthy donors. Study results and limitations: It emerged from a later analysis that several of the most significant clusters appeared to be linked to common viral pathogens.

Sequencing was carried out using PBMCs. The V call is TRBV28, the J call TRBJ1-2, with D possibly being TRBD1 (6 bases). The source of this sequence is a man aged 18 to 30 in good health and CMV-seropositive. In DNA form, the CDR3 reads TGTGCCAGCAGTCCCGGGACATCGGATGGCTACACCTTC. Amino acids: CASSPGTSDGYTF.